Sequencing of this T cell receptor (beta chain) was carried out in a study of cytotoxic CD8 clonotypes in ibrutinib-treated CLL. Repertoires were generated with immunoSEQ multiplex PCR, while TCRdb's copy carries only in-frame clones and drops some. The sample lists under 50,000 clones, 65% to 70% occurring once. The CDR3 contains 15 residues. Germline V CDR1 and CDR2: MNHNS, SASEGT. V lost 2 bases to trimming and J lost 6 bases, with 13 bases between them. The sequencing used PBMCs, collected at disease progression, from a patient treated with ibrutinib. The V call is TRBV6-1, the J call TRBJ1-4, with TRBD1 as a possible D gene (5 bases). The TCR comes from a human donor with chronic lymphocytic leukemia. CDR3: CASSEYRGTDEKLFF. In DNA form, the CDR3 reads TGTGCCAGCAGTGAATATAGGGGTACGGATGAAAAACTGTTTTTT.